The 12 T cell receptor beta chains presented below share a single source sample, sequenced in a study of shared clonotypes between healthy human individuals (dated by TCRdb to 2020 to 2022). Library generation was performed with the immunoSEQ multiplex PCR assay. The source is immuneACCESS, and TCRdb retained only in-frame sequences with V and J called. Part of the clones is not carried over; for the studies checked, unresolved V genes explain less than half of this, and the remainder is unexplained. The sample has about 1.1 million clones on record, around three quarters of them singletons. The ten largest clones add up to 0.89% of the sample. The specimen sequenced was memory CD4+ T cells from PBMCs. According to the study, the label for this sample's cell subset or site signals: CD45RA-negative fraction. These receptors were obtained from a young man in good health. Some clones in this sample may be carry-over from other donors' samples.

V gene TRBV7-9 combines with J gene TRBJ2-6; D is ambiguous. The germline gives CDR1 SEHNR, CDR2 FQNEAQ (reference sequence). V was cut by 6 bases and J by 4 bases, with 10 bases left in between. The CDR3 totals 14 residues. CDR3 loop: CASRVDRGANVLTF. The CDR3 DNA reads TGTGCCAGCAGAGTCGATAGAGGGGCCAACGTCCTGACTTTC.

The table lists this clone with many counts. A much larger clone lies one base from this, so it may be a read error. Additional DNA sequences in this sample encode the identical CDR3. This rearrangement joins TRBV11-2 to TRBJ2-5; the D is unclear. CDR3 size: 14 residues. Per the germline V gene, CDR1 is SGHAT and CDR2 is FQNNGV. Trimming shortened V by 1 base and J by 1 base, and 7 bases separated the two germline ends. The CDR3 sequence: CASSLGQIQETQYF. DNA for the CDR3: TGTGCCAGCAGCTTAGGGCAGATCCAAGAGACCCAGTACTTC.

A few counts support this clone. CDR3 coding DNA: TGTGCCAGTAAGTCCAGGACTAGCCTCTATGAGCAGTTCTTC. Translated: CASKSRTSLYEQFF. This chain links TRBV19 with TRBJ2-1; 8 nucleotides line up with TRBD2. CDR3 size: 14 residues. Trimming at V came to 7 bases and at J to 8 bases, leaving 10 bases not matched to a gene. Germline CDR1 reads LNHDA; CDR2 reads SQIVND (reference sequence).

The CDR3 DNA reads as TGTGCCAGCAGTGAAGTCGGACTCAGCACCGGGGAGCTGTTTTTT. Its protein is CASSEVGLSTGELFF. The chain uses TRBV2 and TRBJ2-2; tentatively, D is TRBD2 (5 bases). This CDR3 has 15 amino acids. Germline CDR1 reads SNHLY; CDR2 reads FYNNEI. The V gene lost 1 base and the J gene lost 4 bases, with 10 bases spanning the gap. The complete variable domain, with remaining parts taken from reference TRBV2 and TRBJ2-2, reads EPEVTQTPSHQVTQMGQEVILRCVPISNHLYFYWYRQILGQKVEFLVSFYNNEISEKSEIFDDQFSVERPDGSNFTLKIRSTKLEDSAMYFCASSEVGLSTGELFFGEGSRLTVL.

The genes are TRBV6-5 and TRBJ1-5; D not resolved. The ends were cut back, 5 bases at V and 4 bases at J, with 12 bases in the middle. The CDR3 consists of 14 residues. The V gene's germline CDR1 is MNHEY and CDR2 SVGAGI. As DNA, the CDR3 is TGTGCCAGCAGTCGTAGCCCAGTGAATCAGCCCCAGCATTTT. It yields the protein CASSRSPVNQPQHF.

The chain recombines TRBV5-1 with TRBJ2-5, with 14 bases lining up with TRBD2. This CDR3 is 16 amino acids long. V was clipped by 4 bases and J by 4 bases; unmatched bases: 6. Germline assignment: CDR1 SGHRS and CDR2 YFSETQ. As DNA, the CDR3 is TGCGCCAGCAGCCTGACTAGCGGGAGGGCAGGAGAGACCCAGTACTTC. Translation gives CASSLTSGRAGETQYF.

V and J are TRBV25-1 and TRBJ1-1; no definite D call. There are 11 residues in the CDR3. Per the germline V gene, CDR1 is MGHDK and CDR2 is SYGVNS. V lost 5 bases, J lost 7 bases, and 8 bases lay in between. CDR3 bases: TGTGCCAGCAGTAGGGAAGATGAAGCTTTCTTT. This gives the protein CASSREDEAFF.

The V gene is TRBV7-6, the J gene TRBJ2-2; possible D gene TRBD1, 6 bases. CDR1 is SGHVS and CDR2 is FNYEAQ in the germline V gene. There are 14 residues in the CDR3. Trimming left V 4 bases short and J 6 bases short, with 12 bases between. CDR3 protein: CASSSRGGPGELFF. The CDR3 coding sequence is TGTGCCAGCAGCTCCCGAGGGGGACCCGGGGAGCTGTTTTTT.

The V and J genes are TRBV11-2 and TRBJ2-3, with D possibly matching TRBD1 (5 bases). CDR3 length: 15 residues. The V gene lost 2 bases and the J gene lost 3 bases, with 12 bases spanning the gap. Germline V lookup: CDR1 SGHAT, CDR2 FQNNGV. This CDR3 is CASSLQGGSTDTQYF. The CDR3 DNA is TGTGCCAGCAGCTTACAGGGTGGCTCTACAGATACGCAGTATTTT.

V usage is TRBV5-6 and J usage is TRBJ2-5, with D perhaps being TRBD1 or TRBD2 (5 bases each). Trimming took 0 bases from V and 4 from J, leaving 19 bases between them. The germline V gene encodes CDR1 SGHDT and CDR2 YYEEEE. The CDR3 loop spans 17 amino acids. This CDR3 reads CASSLVQSGMGRETQYF. The CDR3 DNA is TGTGCCAGCAGCTTGGTACAAAGCGGTATGGGGCGAGAGACCCAGTACTTC.

This clone was seen more than once but under ten times. The genes are TRBV2 and TRBJ2-7, with 13 bases matching TRBD2. Germline trimming cut 6 bases from V and 5 bases from J; bases unmatched to any gene: 10. Germline loops: CDR1 SNHLY, CDR2 FYNNEI. The CDR3 loop spans 16 amino acids. Here the CDR3 DNA reads TGTGCCAGCAGGTTGACTAGCGGGAGGAACAAGAACGAGCAGTACTTC. This translates into CASRLTSGRNKNEQYF. Full variable domain (missing parts from reference TRBV2 and TRBJ2-7): EPEVTQTPSHQVTQMGQEVILRCVPISNHLYFYWYRQILGQKVEFLVSFYNNEISEKSEIFDDQFSVERPDGSNFTLKIRSTKLEDSAMYFCASRLTSGRNKNEQYFGPGTRLTVT.

The V gene is TRBV20-1, the J gene TRBJ2-7; D uncertain. The CDR3 extends over 10 amino acids. Trimming left V 1 base short and J 8 bases short, with 6 bases between. Germline V gene sequence: CDR1 DFQATT, CDR2 SNEGSKA (reference sequence). CDR3 region: CSARVTQQYF. As DNA, the CDR3 is TGCAGTGCTAGAGTCACCCAGCAGTACTTC.